This T cell receptor beta chain was obtained from a study of T cell responses to AZD1222 COVID-19 vaccine. Repertoires were generated with immunoSEQ multiplex PCR, while TCRdb's copy carries only in-frame clones and drops some. The sample comprises roughly 70,000 clones, approximately 90% of which are singletons, and around 1.3% rests with the top ten. General observations from the study: Of spike-specific TCRs, nearly half reportedly target regions left unmutated in variants. Spike-spanning, vaccine-associated CD4 TCRs were dominant at 160-218 and 743-854. The number of AZD1222 recipients seropositive at baseline was only five to seven.

Details on this clone: Its antigen is as yet unknown.

The V gene lost 4 bases and the J gene lost 10 bases, with 17 bases spanning the gap. The CDR3 has 15 residues. Germline lookup yields CDR1 KGHSH and CDR2 LQKENI. The clonotype comes from an adult who received the AZD1222 COVID-19 vaccine. The starting material was peripheral blood, obtained 28 days after the second AZD1222 dose. The V and J genes are TRBV18 and TRBJ1-6; D gene uncertain. Written as DNA, the CDR3 is TGTGCCAGCTCACTCCGGACGGTTGAAGGGTCACCCCTCCACTTT. This codes for CASSLRTVEGSPLHF.